The next 23 T cell receptor beta chains were all read from a single sample in a study of prognosis after radiotherapy for stage I lung cancer. Starting from genomic DNA, TCR beta CDR3 was amplified through two-round multiplex PCR. Amplification during the initial PCR round employed primers specific to each TRBV and TRBJ gene. TCRdb redid the calling of the multiplex PCR reads with MiXCR, one entry per CDR3 protein. Here the sample spans around 56,000 distinct CDR3 sequences, 26% being singletons. Source: PBMCs, taken before or after stereotactic body radiation therapy (not recorded which). The receptors derive from a donor aged 50 or older with non-small cell lung cancer.

The table lists this clonotype with many counts. This chain uses TRBV30 with TRBJ1-2; D gene uncertain. V shed 3 bases and J shed 8 bases, with 19 bases lying between them. Germline V gives CDR1 GTSNPN, CDR2 SVGIG (reference sequence). The CDR3 length is 14 residues. Here the CDR3 reads CAWSAGFTLGGYTF. As DNA, the CDR3 is TGTGCCTGGAGCGCTGGGTTCACCTTGGGAGGCTACACCTTC.

For this clonotype: A much larger clone differs by one base, so this may be a read error. The chain has TRBV4-2 and TRBJ2-3; D may be TRBD2 (5 bases). CDR1 LGHNA and CDR2 YNFKEQ come from the germline V gene. The CDR3 is 16 residues long. Trimming took 1 base from V and 4 from J, leaving 15 bases between them. Here the CDR3 DNA reads TGTGCCAGCAGCCAAGGAAAAAATACCGGGGCAGATACGCAGTATTTT. Protein: CASSQGKNTGADTQYF.

The chain links TRBV6-1 to TRBJ2-1, with D perhaps TRBD1 or TRBD2 (5 bases each). CDR1 and CDR2 (germline): MNHNS, SASEGT. Trimming took 8 bases from V and 6 from J, leaving 17 bases between them. This CDR3 is 14 amino acids long. CDR3 nucleotides: TGTGCCAGCTGGGGACCGATTTTGGTCAATGAGCAGTTCTTC. Protein sequence: CASWGPILVNEQFF.

This clonotype was counted at least ten times. The chain employs TRBV6-1 and TRBJ2-1; 12 bases map to TRBD2. Germline CDR1 MNHNS, CDR2 SASEGT. The CDR3 is 16 amino acids. J lost 9 bases, V lost 6 bases, and 12 bases had no gene match. CDR3 sequence (DNA): TGTGCCAGCAGCTCCCCTTCTAGCGGGGGGGCCGGTGAGCAGTTCTTC. Protein product: CASSSPSSGGAGEQFF.

A remark on this clonotype: One end of the junction is discordant with germline, which a read error may explain. This rearrangement joins TRBV19 to TRBJ1-6; no definite D call. CDR1 is LNHDA and CDR2 is SQIVND in the germline V gene (reference sequence). CDR3 length: 13 residues. The CDR3 DNA is TGTTCCAGTAGTATAGTAATGGCTTCACCCCTCCACTTT. Encoded protein: CSSSIVMASPLHF.

J is TRBJ2-7 and V is TRBV9; TRBD1 matches at 8 bases. The CDR3 spans 14 residues. V trimming: 0 bases; J trimming: 3 bases; junction bases outside the gene matches: 2. Looked up from germline, CDR1 is SGDLS and CDR2 is YYNGEE. CDR3 bases: TGTGCCAGCAGCGTAGGGGGGACAGGCTACGAGCAGTACTTC. This translates into CASSVGGTGYEQYF.

A remark on this clonotype: This may come from a read error, since a much larger clone is one base off. V is TRBV6-1 and J is TRBJ1-1, with 7 bases identical to TRBD1. CDR1 is MNHNS and CDR2 is SASEGT in the germline V gene. CDR3 length equals 11 residues. V was clipped by 7 bases and J by 10 bases; unmatched bases: 6. CDR3: CASKLQGRAFF. CDR3 sequence (DNA): TGTGCCAGCAAACTACAGGGGAGAGCTTTCTTT.

Worth noting for this clonotype: At one end, the junction sequence differs from germline, possibly due to a read error. This rearrangement joins TRBV20-1 to TRBJ1-2, with unresolved D. Germline V lookup: CDR1 DFQATT, CDR2 SNEGSKA (reference sequence). The CDR3 consists of 12 residues. The CDR3 spells CSVLVPGYGYTF. The CDR3 DNA reads TGCAGTGTGCTGGTTCCTGGCTATGGCTATACCTTC.

Note on this clonotype: Given a much more abundant clone one base away, this may be a read error. This chain connects TRBV7-3 to TRBJ2-2, with 10 bases fitting TRBD2. The CDR3 is made up of 16 amino acids. CDR1 SGHTA and CDR2 FQGTGA come from the germline V gene. The CDR3: CASSSSGGGNTAELFF. The CDR3 DNA sequence: TGTGCCAGCAGCTCGAGCGGGGGGGGCAACACCGCGGAGCTGTTTTTT.

This clonotype was counted many times. The chain uses TRBV20-1 and TRBJ2-1; 7 positions match TRBD2. The CDR3 has 16 amino acids. Germline V CDR1 and CDR2: DFQATT, SNEGSKA (reference sequence). J gave up 3 bases and V 3 bases, and 11 bases lay outside the gene matches. In DNA, the CDR3 is TGCAGTGCTAGCGGGGAGGGGACGGGGAGCTACAATGAGCAGTTCTTC. This encodes CSASGEGTGSYNEQFF.

This clonotype showed up many times. The V and J genes are TRBV20-1 and TRBJ2-7; a possible D gene is TRBD1 (6 bases). Germline V CDR1 and CDR2: DFQATT, SNEGSKA (reference sequence). Between the trimmed V and J ends, which lost 1 base and 7 bases, there was a span of 17 bases. This CDR3 spans 14 amino acids. Here the CDR3 DNA reads TGCAGTGCTAGAGGGGGACATCCTTACGGGGAGCAGTACTTC. Amino acid sequence: CSARGGHPYGEQYF.

For this clonotype: The junction and the germline gene differ at one end; a read error may be behind it. The rearrangement uses TRBV27 and TRBJ2-2; weak D call: TRBD2 (7 bases). Germline V CDR1 and CDR2: MNHEY, SMNVEV (reference sequence). The CDR3 length is 16 residues. The CDR3 loop reads CASSPASRGGPGELFF. In DNA, the CDR3 is TGTGCCAGCAGTCCAGCCTCGAGGGGGGGCCCCGGTGAGCTGTTTTTT.

The chain couples TRBV19 to TRBJ1-3; D call uncertain. Trimming pared 3 bases from V and 2 bases from J, leaving 8 bases between. The CDR3 totals 14 residues. Germline-derived CDR1 and CDR2 are LNHDA and SQIVND (reference sequence). This chain's CDR3 is CASSIPRTGNTIYF. The CDR3 DNA follows: TGTGCCAGTAGTATCCCCCGTACTGGAAACACCATATATTTT.

The V gene is TRBV3-1, the J gene TRBJ2-7, with 10 nucleotides matching TRBD2. Per the germline V gene, CDR1 is LGHDT and CDR2 is YNNKEL (reference sequence). V dropped 0 bases and J dropped 6; count of bases not matched to a gene: 5. This CDR3 has 15 amino acids. The CDR3 nucleotides read TGTGCCAGCAGCCAAGATCTGGGGACTAGCGTCGAGCAGTACTTC. It yields the protein CASSQDLGTSVEQYF.

This clonotype came up many times. The chain employs TRBV20-1 and TRBJ1-1; no definite D call. CDR3 length: 15 amino acids. Germline V gene lookup returns CDR1 DFQATT and CDR2 SNEGSKA (reference sequence). V lost 2 bases, J lost 0 bases, and 13 bases lay in between. The CDR3 DNA is TGCAGTGCTAGACAGGCCAAGGGTATGAACACTGAAGCTTTCTTT. It yields the protein CSARQAKGMNTEAFF.

In regard to this clonotype: The likely explanation is a read error, given a far larger clone one base away. The chain has TRBV6-2 or TRBV6-3 and TRBJ2-1, with unresolved D. V gave up 5 bases and J gave up 0 bases, with 8 bases separating them. The germline V gene has CDR1 MNHEY and CDR2 SVGEGT. The CDR3 extends over 14 amino acids. DNA for the CDR3: TGTGCCAGCAGTCCATGGGGCTCCTACAATGAGCAGTTCTTC. Amino acids: CASSPWGSYNEQFF.

To note about this clonotype: One end of the junction is discordant with germline, which a read error may explain. The chain recombines TRBV6-5 with TRBJ2-2; D gene uncertain. Per germline, CDR1 MNHEY and CDR2 SVGAGI. The CDR3 runs to 16 residues. In nucleotides, the CDR3 is TGTGCCAGCAGTTACTCGTACGAACCGAACACCTGGGAGCTGTTTTTT. Translation gives CASSYSYEPNTWELFF.

The chain uses TRBV6-2 or TRBV6-3 and TRBJ2-7; no clear D gene. Between the trimmed V and J ends, which lost 8 bases and 10 bases, there was a span of 18 bases. Germline V gives CDR1 MNHEY, CDR2 SVGEGT. The CDR3 covers 12 residues. The CDR3, as DNA: TGTGCCAGCGGGGATGGGAACTCCTACCAGTACTTC. This codes for CASGDGNSYQYF.

This clonotype was observed at least ten times. V usage is TRBV9 and J usage is TRBJ2-3; TRBD1 agrees at 9 bases. The CDR3 runs to 15 residues. The germline gives CDR1 SGDLS, CDR2 YYNGEE. V shed 4 bases, J shed 10 bases, and the junction held 13 bases outside the gene matches. The CDR3 sequence: CASSYRDREGRAQYF. CDR3 nucleotide sequence: TGTGCCAGCAGCTACCGGGACAGGGAAGGGCGGGCGCAGTATTTT.

This clonotype occurred many times. A much larger clone differs from this one at a single base, so this may be a read error. This chain uses TRBV28 with TRBJ1-1, with D unresolved. Germline V gene data show CDR1 as MDHEN and CDR2 as SYDVKM. The CDR3 runs to 13 residues. The DNA of the CDR3 is TGTGCCAGCAGTTTCGGCTGGTACACTGAAACTTTCTTT. Translating gives CASSFGWYTETFF.

To note about this clonotype: The conserved phenylalanine or tryptophan normally closing the CDR3 is absent here, so this likely arose from a read error. The limits of the CDR3 on the DNA are not certain, so only TCRdb's listed CDR3 is given. This chain connects TRBV6-1 to TRBJ1-2. CDR1 is MNHNS, CDR2 SASEGT, per germline. The CDR3 spans 13 amino acids, including both terminal residues. The CDR3 loop reads CASSKDSNYGYTL.

In its sample, this clonotype was seen many times. The genes are TRBV7-9 and TRBJ1-3; the D is unclear. The germline CDR1 and CDR2 sequences are SEHNR and FQNEAQ (reference sequence). Trimming took off 5 bases at V and 4 bases at J, with 12 bases between the two ends. CDR3 length: 14 amino acids. The CDR3: CASSLALRGNTIYF. DNA of the CDR3: TGTGCCAGCAGCCTGGCCCTGAGGGGAAACACCATATATTTT.

This clonotype was seen repeatedly, ten times or more. V usage is TRBV10-2 and J usage is TRBJ2-5; 10 bases fit TRBD2. Per germline, CDR1 WSHSY and CDR2 SAAADI. V shed 2 bases and J 4 bases; nucleotides not matched to a gene: 4. The CDR3 loop spans 15 amino acids. Written as DNA, the CDR3 is TGCGCCAGCAGTGAGACTAGCGGGGCCGCAGAGACCCAGTACTTC. Translated, it gives CASSETSGAAETQYF.